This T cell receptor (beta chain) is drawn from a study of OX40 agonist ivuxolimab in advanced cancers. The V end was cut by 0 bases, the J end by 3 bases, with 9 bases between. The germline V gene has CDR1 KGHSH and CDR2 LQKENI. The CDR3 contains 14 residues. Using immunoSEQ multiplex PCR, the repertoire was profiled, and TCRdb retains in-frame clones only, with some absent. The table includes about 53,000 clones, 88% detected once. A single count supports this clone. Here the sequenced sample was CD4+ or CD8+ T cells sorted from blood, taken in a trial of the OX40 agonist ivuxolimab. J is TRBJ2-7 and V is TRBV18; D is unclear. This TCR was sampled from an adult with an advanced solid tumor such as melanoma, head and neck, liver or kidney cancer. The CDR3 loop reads CASSPPSQRYEQYF. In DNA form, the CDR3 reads TGTGCCAGCTCACCACCTTCACAACGCTACGAGCAGTACTTC. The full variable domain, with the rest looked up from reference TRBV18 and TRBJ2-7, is NAGVMQNPRHLVRRRGQEARLRCSPMKGHSHVYWYRQLPEEGLKFMVYLQKENIIDESGMPKERFSAEFPKEGPSILRIQQVVRGDSAAYFCASSPPSQRYEQYFGPGTRLTVT.